This entry concerns a single T cell receptor (beta chain). The identical CDR3 is also encoded by other nucleotide sequences in the sample. The sample is drawn from a study of blood T cell repertoires in COVID-19. Study at large: The United States, Italy and Spain supplied acute and convalescent COVID-19 samples.

Per the study methods: Estimates of nucleated cell counts were drawn from the amplification of reference gene primers. Sequenced by immunoSEQ multiplex PCR; TCRdb stores in-frame clones only, minus some. V, J and clone size reflect that table, while D and trimming were determined from the DNA. The data hold tens of thousands of clones, with roughly 80% observed a single time. The CDR3 runs 15 residues. V lost 2 bases, J lost 7 bases, and 14 bases lay in between. CDR1 and CDR2 (germline): SGHVS, FQNEAQ. The receptor's source is a man aged 60 to 75 with acute or convalescent COVID-19. The specimen was peripheral blood. This chain joins TRBV7-8 and TRBJ1-4; a possible D gene is TRBD1 (5 bases). The CDR3 reads CASSLRRPGGEKLFF. The CDR3 bases are TGTGCCAGCAGCTTAAGACGGCCCGGGGGTGAAAAACTGTTTTTT. Full variable domain (missing parts from reference TRBV7-8 and TRBJ1-4): GAGVSQSPRYKVAKRGQDVALRCDPISGHVSLFWYQQALGQGPEFLTYFQNEAQLDKSGLPSDRFFAERPEGSVSTLKIQRTQQEDSAVYLCASSLRRPGGEKLFFGSGTQLSVL.